This T cell receptor beta chain originates from a study of T cells in Graves' hyperthyroidism and ophthalmopathy. Germline CDR1 and CDR2: LNHNV and YYDKDF (reference sequence). Germline trimming cut 0 bases from V and 4 bases from J; bases unmatched to any gene: 8. The CDR3 is 16 residues long. Ophthalmopathy cases scored 3 or more on the Clinical Activity Score and 4 or more on NOSPECS grade, with duration below 3 months. Amplification yielded TCR beta CDR3 regions, with RNA transcripts as the source. The study used the HTBI primer set for a first-round RT-PCR of the TCR CDR3. MiXCR was run by TCRdb on the multiplex PCR reads, yielding one entry per CDR3 protein. The sample contains about 250,000 distinct CDR3 sequences, around 26% of which appear only once.

This TCR came from a woman aged 40 to 55 with Graves' ophthalmopathy. Sequences were obtained from blood. J is TRBJ2-7 and V is TRBV15; 8 bases map to TRBD2. The CDR3 here is CATSRDAASGSYEQYF. In DNA form, the CDR3 reads TGTGCCACCAGCAGAGATGCCGCTAGCGGGTCTTACGAGCAGTACTTC.